This TCR beta chain was observed in a study of human T cells and chemical hapten exposure. About the research overall: Diphenylcyclopropenone doses were given weekly to the scalps of patients across the roughly 24-week study. Study observations and caveats: Donors in the study had alopecia, meaning their immune response may differ from healthy people's. No alteration of TCRs above 1 in 1000 frequency was seen with DPC sensitization.

As for this clonotype: Antigen: not known.

CDR1 and CDR2 from the germline V gene are MDHEN and SYDVKM. V lost 6 bases, J lost 5 bases, and 14 bases lay in between. The CDR3 covers 13 residues. Authors' methods: Sampled TCR counts reached a median of 95,638 per sample, with values ranging from roughly 20,000 to 750,000. TCRdb passed the RACE reads through MiXCR, listing each CDR3 protein once. TCRdb, not the original authors, processed these V and J calls. The repertoire holds tens of thousands of distinct CDR3 sequences, with roughly 8.8% as singletons. Regarding time point: pre-sensitization, week 0. Documented treatment: therapeutic diphenylcyclopropenone sensitization with weekly scalp DPC.

This chain links TRBV28 with TRBJ2-7; no clear D gene. The sample was whole blood, taken in connection with sensitization to the hapten diphenylcyclopropenone (DPC). This TCR was sampled from a woman between 35 and 50 years old with alopecia areata. Some clones in this sample may be carry-over from other donors' samples. The CDR3 DNA is TGTGCCAGCAGACCGACATCTACGGACGAGCAGTACTTC. Translating gives CASRPTSTDEQYF.